The T cell receptor (beta chain) under discussion was sequenced for a study of long-term antiretroviral therapy in people with HIV (dated by TCRdb to between 2020 and 2023). A note on the overall study: The earliest samples were collected about a decade before the 2015 WHO recommendation for immediate ART, when ART was typically delayed until CD4 counts fell. A retrospective serial study tested whether ART initiation and durable HIV suppression were associated with changes in peripheral blood TRB repertoire composition and diversity. A total of 192 cryopreserved PBMC samples came from a few dozen adults with confirmed HIV infection and were collected serially over a mean of around 6 years (range 1-12). About 35% of the 30 participants with HIV were female. No cross-contamination during QIAcube processing turned up in test extractions that ran a monoclonal T-cell line alongside about 30 polyclonal samples.

Sequencing of the TRB variable region was done with the immunoSEQ hsTCRB v3.0 assay at survey level resolution. The targeted TRB sequencing depth was roughly 35,000-50,000 T-cell genomes per sample. TRB libraries were pooled and sequenced on an Illumina MiSeq using a v3 150-cycle kit. On the study's bioinformatics: Repertoire analysis was performed in R inside a reproducible Nextflow workflow that covered QC, data transformation and analysis. Custom analyses were implemented in LymphoSeq2, an R package for AIRR-Seq data exploration. After excluding a handful of samples that yielded fewer than 5000 total TRB sequences, some 180 HIV repertoires remained for analysis. Of the roughly 180 retained HIV repertoires, about 60 were collected before and around 130 after ART initiation. Each repertoire was downsampled to 5000 TRB nucleotide sequences, and summary statistics were averaged across 100 downsampling iterations. The analysis kept only TRB sequences whose CDR3 regions were at least seven amino acids long. Diversity was assessed using a clonality score derived from Shannon entropy and using the Gini coefficient. In the repertoire networks, any two of the top 5000 CDR3 amino acid sequences were linked whenever the two sequences differed by an edit distance of one. Antigen specificity groups and MHC restriction were predicted for TRB CDR3 amino acid sequences with GLIPH2. Known CMV, EBV, HIV or tissue antigen associations were flagged by matching CDR3 amino acid sequences against VDJdb and McPAS-TCR. Pre-ART, post-ART and control groups were compared with Wilcoxon signed-rank tests and Holm-Bonferroni correction. TCRdb limited this immuneACCESS table to in-frame rearrangements with V and J called. A share of clones is missing; checked studies link under half to unresolved V genes, and the rest is unexplained. D and trimming come from the DNA, and the V and J calls and clone size come from that table. The sample has approximately 35,000 clones on record, approximately 94% of them singletons. The top ten clonotypes cover 3.6% of the sample.

Inclusion was restricted to participants for whom at least one PBMC sample before ART initiation and at least two post-ART samples were available. All participants with HIV were treated in the United States of America. Cryopreserved samples of about 0.9-11 million PBMC were thawed and washed before DNA extraction. At the time of the earliest PBMC sample, participants with HIV were aged between 23 and 54 years. PBMC samples were contributed by each participant from 1-4 timepoints before ART initiation and 2-8 timepoints after ART initiation, with a median of 7 samples. Serial HIV viral load, CD4+ T-cell count, ART history and demographic data were obtained for every participant. Using a Qiagen kit on a QIAcube, genomic DNA was extracted from unsorted PBMC, with samples processed in batches of 12. Summary of the overall study and its limitations: Because PBMC availability was limited, only the TCR beta chain was sequenced, with no alpha chain pairing. A significant increase in TRB diversity was found to be associated with ART initiation, although TRB diversity was observed to remain significantly below that of transplant donor controls even after long-term ART. The repertoire was dominated across all time points by expanded TRB clones identified before ART initiation, although this dominance was seen to fluctuate and to decrease in many PLHIV after ART. Narrower CDR3 length ranges were observed in HIV repertoires than in controls, and an antigen-experienced repertoire with only a slight naive shift after ART was suggested by the network structure. Inferences about post-ART repertoire changes are limited because no data were available on ART adherence, viral resistance or therapy changes. Unsorted PBMC were profiled instead of sorted CD4+ and CD8+ T cells because pre-ART samples had limited cell numbers. The samples span the years 2004 to 2017, and the ART regimens used at that time may not be as effective as current regimens.

CDR1 and CDR2 are drawn from the germline V gene: SGHRS, YFSETQ. V ends up 4 bases short and J 3 bases short, with an unmatched junction base count of 11. From the cysteine through the phenylalanine, the CDR3 covers 18 amino acids. Left in the record is the CDR3 DNA by itself, 54 bases read in frame from the first base. A word on this clone: Its recognized antigen is unknown. Base-call qualities are not available, and no considerably larger clone is one nucleotide away.

The chain was built from TRBV5-1 and TRBJ2-5; 14 nucleotides in the junction match TRBD2. This TCR was recovered from a woman aged 50 to 60 with HIV. The sequencing here drew on unsorted PBMCs, taken 4.1 years after starting antiretroviral therapy. The nucleotides are TGCGCCAGCAGCCCCGGGACTAGCGGGGGACCTATAGAAGAGACCCAGTACTTC. Its amino acids are CASSPGTSGGPIEETQYF.